This T cell receptor (beta chain) was found in a study of radiotherapy plus CTLA-4 blockade in lung cancer. Study information: Disease control was seen in 31% of patients, objective responses in around 20%.

Note on this clone: Antigen specificity is unknown.

V lost 8 bases to trimming and J lost 0 bases, with 10 bases between them. The CDR3 is made up of 14 amino acids. Germline values: CDR1 MNHNS, CDR2 SASEGT. Profiling relied on immunoSEQ multiplex PCR, and the TCRdb table lists in-frame clones only, not all of them. The sample shows tens of thousands of clones, roughly four fifths of them seen only once. Study-wide points: The study found tumor-derived TCR clones expanded in blood after radiotherapy plus ipilimumab.

The chain has TRBV6-1 and TRBJ1-4; weak D call: TRBD1 (5 bases). This material consisted of peripheral blood, taken from a patient treated with radiotherapy plus ipilimumab. The receptor was isolated from a human donor with non-small cell lung cancer who had a complete response to radiotherapy plus ipilimumab. The CDR3 is CASATATTNEKLFF. The CDR3 DNA reads TGTGCCAGCGCGACAGCGACAACTAATGAAAAACTGTTTTTT.